These 11 T cell receptor beta chains were sequenced from one sample in a study of blood T cell repertoires in COVID-19. Clones were sequenced by immunoSEQ multiplex PCR, and TCRdb holds only the in-frame ones, with some missing. The data contain about 260,000 clones, about 90% of them seen just once; the ten biggest clones take up 10% to 13%. The source material was peripheral blood. Receptors were obtained from a woman aged 70 to 79 with COVID-19, enrolled during active disease.

This sequence joins TRBV5-8 and TRBJ1-2; the D is unclear. This CDR3 is built from 17 residues. The germline V gene has CDR1 SGHTS and CDR2 YDEGEE. V dropped 1 base and J dropped 5 bases, with 21 bases sitting between them. DNA of the CDR3: TGTGCCAGCAGCTTGTTGTCGGCACGTGCTAGCATATATGGCTACACCTTC. Encoded protein: CASSLLSARASIYGYTF.

The genes are TRBV28 and TRBJ2-7; no reliable D call. The CDR3 is 14 amino acids. Germline assignment: CDR1 MDHEN and CDR2 SYDVKM. V dropped 3 bases and J dropped 0 bases, with 9 bases sitting between them. Written as DNA, the CDR3 is TGTGCCAGCAGTTTTGACACCCGCTCCTACGAGCAGTACTTC. This translates into CASSFDTRSYEQYF.

V usage is TRBV30 and J usage is TRBJ1-1; a weak D match, TRBD1 (5 bases). Germline-derived CDR1 and CDR2 are GTSNPN and SVGIG (reference sequence). Trimming shortened V by 5 bases and J by 1 base, and 8 bases separated the two germline ends. This CDR3 comprises 12 residues. CDR3 region: CAWRQGNTEAFF. As DNA, the CDR3 is TGTGCCTGGCGCCAGGGGAACACTGAAGCTTTCTTT.

V usage is TRBV19 and J usage is TRBJ2-7; possible D gene TRBD1, 7 bases. The CDR3 sequence is 15 residues long. Trimming pared 6 bases from V and 3 bases from J, leaving 18 bases between. Looked up from germline, CDR1 is LNHDA and CDR2 is SQIVND (reference sequence). CDR3 nucleotide sequence: TGTGCCAGTAGGACAGGGACTCCTTCCTACTACGAGCAGTACTTC. Protein: CASRTGTPSYYEQYF. Filled out from reference TRBV19 and TRBJ2-7, the complete variable domain reads DGGITQSPKYLFRKEGQNVTLSCEQNLNHDAMYWYRQDPGQGLRLIYYSQIVNDFQKGDIAEGYSVSREKKESFPLTVTSAQKNPTAFYLCASRTGTPSYYEQYFGPGTRLTVT.

A note on this clone: The sample contains more than one DNA sequence encoding this CDR3. CDR3 sequence (DNA): TGTGCCAGCTCACCACCGTCAACAGATACGCAGTATTTT. Encoded protein: CASSPPSTDTQYF. The chain carries TRBV18 and TRBJ2-3, with D uncertain. CDR1 and CDR2 from the germline V gene are KGHSH and LQKENI. Trimming removed 0 bases from V and 3 bases from J, with 4 bases in between. The CDR3 has 13 amino acids.

The chain employs TRBV12-3 or TRBV12-4 and TRBJ1-2; 7 positions match TRBD1. V shed 4 bases, J shed 5 bases, and the junction held 1 base outside the gene matches. CDR3 length: 12 amino acids. CDR3 protein: CASSSGQYGYTF. The CDR3 DNA reads TGTGCCAGCAGTTCGGGACAGTATGGCTACACCTTC.

This clone was recorded a few times. The chain is built from TRBV6-2 or TRBV6-3 and TRBJ2-1, with 10 bases fitting TRBD2. Looked up from germline, CDR1 is MNHEY and CDR2 is SVGEGT. The CDR3 totals 15 residues. With 5 bases clipped from V and 7 bases from J, the junction kept 8 bases outside the gene matches. This CDR3 reads CASSGLAGVGNEQFF. The DNA for the CDR3 is TGTGCCAGCAGTGGGCTAGCGGGAGTCGGGAATGAGCAGTTCTTC.

This clone has just one count. This chain links TRBV7-2 with TRBJ2-3; the match to TRBD2 covers 9 bases. The CDR3 is made up of 17 amino acids. J lost 0 bases, V lost 5 bases, and 9 bases had no gene match. Germline CDR1 is SGHTA and CDR2 is FQGNSA. The DNA for the CDR3 is TGTGCCAGCAGCCCACCGACTAGCGGTGCTAGCACAGATACGCAGTATTTT. Its protein product is CASSPPTSGASTDTQYF. The full variable domain, rest sourced from reference TRBV7-2 and TRBJ2-3, is GAGVSQSPSNKVTEKGKDVELRCDPISGHTALYWYRQSLGQGLEFLIYFQGNSAPDKSGLPSDRFSAERTGGSVSTLTIQRTQQEDSAVYLCASSPPTSGASTDTQYFGPGTRLTVL.

The chain links TRBV29-1 to TRBJ2-1; TRBD2 aligns across 10 bases. From germline, CDR1 is SQVTM and CDR2 ANQGSEA. The J segment lost 0 bases and the V segment lost 4 bases, leaving 6 bases of the junction unmatched. CDR3 length: 16 amino acids. CDR3 sequence (DNA): TGCAGCGTTGCACTAGCGGGACGTCCCTCCTACAATGAGCAGTTCTTC. Protein: CSVALAGRPSYNEQFF.

This chain uses TRBV4-1 with TRBJ1-4; D remains unclear. The CDR3 is 15 amino acids. Per germline, CDR1 MGHRA and CDR2 YSYEKL. V lost 1 base and J 0 bases, leaving 6 bases between the germline ends. The CDR3 reads CASSQVLATNEKLFF. The CDR3 nucleotides are TGCGCCAGCAGCCAAGTTTTAGCAACTAATGAAAAACTGTTTTTT.

This rearrangement joins TRBV3-1 (or the pseudogene TRBV3-2) to TRBJ2-6, with TRBD2 as a possible D gene (5 bases). This CDR3 is 16 amino acids long. V was pared by 2 bases and J by 2 bases, with 10 bases between. CDR1 is LGHDT and CDR2 is YNNKEL in the germline V gene (reference sequence). The DNA of the CDR3 is TGTGCCAGCAGCCAATGGTTGGGAGCTGGGGCCAACGTCCTGACTTTC. Translating it yields CASSQWLGAGANVLTF.